This TCR beta chain was retrieved from a study of blood T cell repertoires in COVID-19 (dated by TCRdb to 2019 to 2021). Describing the broader study: The collaborator samples originated in the United States, Italy and Spain and spanned the acute and convalescent phases of COVID-19. The prospective study material was composed of cDNA or gDNA derived from T cells, B-cell-depleted T cells, or PBMCs. Deeply sampled blood TCRbeta repertoires from subjects exposed to, actively infected with, or recovered from COVID-19 were included in the dataset. The repertoires were made available in a free public database intended to serve as a resource for research on the immune response to SARS-CoV-2. Samples were obtained from the ongoing ImmuneRACE study (first 160 participants) and from 950 to 1,500 subjects provided by 6 global collaborators. A de-identified subject ID, COVID-19 status, age in years and sex were almost always included in the sample metadata. Where HLA class I and class II types were available, the types were taken from metadata supplied by the sample provider, not from assay-based typing.

General study outcomes and caveats: The amount of clinical and demographic metadata varied by source and participant and was provided uncurated.

The germline V gene yields SGHRS for CDR1 and YFSETQ for CDR2. V is cut by 0 bases and J by 2 bases, and the space between the germline ends is 11 bases. The CDR3 runs 16 amino acids, cysteine and phenylalanine included. This entry keeps only the CDR3 DNA: 48 bases, framed from base 1. TCRbeta CDR3 regions were amplified from genomic DNA by means of the immunoSEQ Assay, a bias-controlled multiplex PCR. The authors' pipeline ran thus. The number of nucleated cells in each sample was estimated from the amplification of reference gene primers within the assay. Sequence reads were collapsed and filtered to measure the absolute abundance of every unique TCRbeta CDR3 rearrangement. For each sample, productive Simpson clonality was calculated as the square root of Simpson's diversity index across productive rearrangements. TCRdb took this table from immuneACCESS and kept in-frame rearrangements with V and J called. Such tables lack part of the clones; where checked against another copy, unresolved V genes explain under half of the gap, and the rest is unexplained. V, J and clone size are taken as reported in that table, and D and trimming were inferred from the DNA itself. The sample yields some 200,000 clones; more than 70% were counted once. The ten most abundant clones make up around 13% of the sample.

Collaborating institutions collected whole blood in K2EDTA tubes following their own protocols. For TCRbeta analysis, collaborators shipped samples in one of three forms: frozen whole blood, isolated PBMCs, or DNA extracted from either of those sample types. Points on this clone: Its antigen specificity is not known. Base qualities are missing; no much larger clone stands one base away.

Sequencing was done on a sample of peripheral blood. The chain is encoded by TRBV5-1 joined to TRBJ2-2; TRBD1 is perhaps the D gene, given 6 matching bases. The sequence came from a human donor in a cohort sampled during active COVID-19. In nucleotide form, the sequence is TGCGCCAGCAGCTTGGCCCGGACAGAAAACACCGGGGAGCTGTTTTTT. This translates into CASSLARTENTGELFF.